The 3 T cell receptor beta chains given below trace back to one sample, sequenced in a study of CD8+ T cells in alopecia areata. Sample treatment: oral pan-JAK inhibitor, 5-10 mg twice daily. The investigators collected lesional scalp punch biopsies and peripheral blood from alopecia areata patients. In each case, RNA was isolated and then reverse transcribed into cDNA as the sequencing template. Some clones are missing from TCRdb's copy, which holds only in-frame ones; the method was immunoSEQ multiplex PCR. The sample has roughly 4,000 clones, roughly 71% seen once; the top ten hold roughly 8%. The input for sequencing was skin, taken at week 24, from a patient treated with tofacitinib. These TCRs come from a human donor with alopecia areata.

This clone was seen a single time. The chain has TRBV27 and TRBJ1-2; maybe TRBD1 (6 bases). The CDR3 extends over 14 amino acids. Looked up from germline, CDR1 is MNHEY and CDR2 is SMNVEV (reference sequence). V was shortened by 0 bases and J by 7 bases, with 12 bases between the two germline ends. The DNA of the CDR3 is TGTGCCAGCAGTTTATCTGGGGGCTCGGGTGGCTACACCTTC. Its protein is CASSLSGGSGGYTF.

V usage is TRBV5-1 and J usage is TRBJ2-2; no clear D gene. Germline-derived CDR1 and CDR2 are SGHRS and YFSETQ. The CDR3 is made up of 17 amino acids. The germline V and J ends were trimmed by 0 bases and 0 bases, with 12 bases remaining between them. CDR3 sequence reads: CASSLARSAPNTGELFF. CDR3 coding DNA: TGCGCCAGCAGCTTGGCCAGGTCCGCTCCGAACACCGGGGAGCTGTTTTTT.

The chain has TRBV5-1 and TRBJ2-3, with 9 bases that match TRBD1. Germline CDR1 reads SGHRS; CDR2 reads YFSETQ. The CDR3 has 19 amino acids. With 0 bases clipped from V and 0 bases from J, the junction kept 11 bases outside the gene matches. The CDR3 loop reads CASSLDHRGRWSSTDTQYF. The CDR3 coding sequence is TGCGCCAGCAGCTTGGATCACAGGGGGCGGTGGTCTAGCACAGATACGCAGTATTTT.